Below, 28 T cell receptor beta chains from the same sample are listed, as sequenced in a study of T-cell memory formation after mild COVID-19. MiXCR was run by TCRdb on the 5' RACE reads, yielding one entry per CDR3 protein. The sample lists about 360,000 distinct CDR3 sequences, approximately 15% seen once, with 22% in the top ten. Sequencing was carried out using PBMCs or a T cell subset sorted from them (not recorded which). These receptors originate from a man aged 18 to 29 who had mild COVID-19 (a few samples of this study predate the infection). Cell type and time point are not known.

The chain recombines TRBV12-3 or TRBV12-4 with TRBJ1-5; D unresolved. CDR3 length: 14 residues. Trimming left V 3 bases short and J 3 bases short, with 9 bases between. CDR3 amino acids: CASSFGQYNQPQHF. The CDR3, as DNA: TGTGCCAGCAGTTTTGGGCAGTACAATCAGCCCCAGCATTTT.

The chain links TRBV2 to TRBJ1-6, with D hard to call. The CDR3 spans 15 residues. Germline values: CDR1 SNHLY, CDR2 FYNNEI. The V end was cut by 2 bases, the J end by 4 bases, with 9 bases between. The CDR3 sequence: CASSESGQYNSPLHF. The CDR3 nucleotides are TGTGCCAGCAGTGAATCTGGCCAGTATAATTCACCCCTCCACTTT.

This clonotype was detected a few times. This rearrangement joins TRBV7-2 to TRBJ1-5; D not certain. The V gene's germline CDR1 is SGHTA and CDR2 FQGNSA. V gave up 1 base and J gave up 5 bases, with 9 bases separating them. The CDR3 length is 14 residues. CDR3 in amino acids: CASSLEGNHQPQHF. The CDR3 nucleotides are TGTGCCAGCAGCTTAGAGGGCAACCATCAGCCCCAGCATTTT.

The chain links TRBV2 to TRBJ2-5; D unresolved. Per the germline V gene, CDR1 is SNHLY and CDR2 is FYNNEI. The V end lost 2 bases, the J end lost 5 bases, and 9 bases lay between the germline ends. This CDR3 is 13 amino acids long. CDR3 residues: CASSERPGETQYF. CDR3 nucleotide sequence: TGTGCCAGCAGTGAAAGGCCTGGGGAGACCCAGTACTTC.

This clonotype was counted many times. The rearrangement joins TRBV4-2 to TRBJ2-7, with no clear D. Trimming removed 0 bases at V and 5 bases at J, with 11 bases between. The CDR3 is 14 amino acids. Germline values: CDR1 LGHNA, CDR2 YNFKEQ. CDR3 amino acids: CASSQEVGRNEQYV. The CDR3 DNA is TGTGCCAGCAGCCAAGAGGTAGGGCGCAACGAGCAGTACGTC.

This clonotype was observed many times. This rearrangement joins TRBV6-5 to TRBJ1-5; 7 nucleotides line up with TRBD1. The CDR3 runs 14 residues. Per germline, CDR1 MNHEY and CDR2 SVGAGI. V lost 5 bases to trimming and J lost 5 bases; unmatched junction nucleotides: 6. CDR3 nucleotide sequence: TGTGCCAGCAGTCGCCAGGGGGGGGATCAGCCCCAGCATTTT. Encoded protein: CASSRQGGDQPQHF.

The CDR3, as DNA: TGTGCCAGCAGCCCGACATTCAGGGGACCTCAAGAGACCCAGTACTTC. Translating gives CASSPTFRGPQETQYF. This chain uses TRBV6-2 or TRBV6-3 with TRBJ2-5; a weak D match, TRBD1 (6 bases). The CDR3 runs 16 residues. Trimming removed 6 bases at V and 2 bases at J, with 19 bases between. Germline CDR1 and CDR2: MNHEY and SVGEGT.

This sequence joins TRBV12-3 or TRBV12-4 and TRBJ2-3, with a weak D call TRBD1 (6 bases). The CDR3 consists of 17 residues. The V end lost 0 bases, the J end lost 4 bases, and 17 bases lay between the germline ends. CDR3 coding DNA: TGTGCCAGCAGTTTAGCGCAGGGGTACTTGGTATCAGATACGCAGTATTTT. Translating gives CASSLAQGYLVSDTQYF.

The chain links TRBV6-1 to TRBJ1-2, with TRBD1 matching over 8 bases. Germline trimming cut 7 bases from V and 3 bases from J; bases unmatched to any gene: 10. This CDR3 is built from 15 residues. CDR1 and CDR2 (germline): MNHNS, SASEGT. Here the CDR3 DNA reads TGTGCCAGCAATTCTTACAGGGGGTTGTACTATGGCTACACCTTC. This codes for CASNSYRGLYYGYTF.

The rearrangement uses TRBV9 and TRBJ2-4; TRBD2 aligns across 12 bases. Germline values: CDR1 SGDLS, CDR2 YYNGEE. This CDR3 spans 16 amino acids. With V trimmed by 3 bases and J by 7 bases, 8 bases remained unmatched. DNA for the CDR3: TGTGCCAGCAGCGCCCGGACTAGCGGGGATTGGAACATTCAGTACTTC. This translates into CASSARTSGDWNIQYF.

The rearrangement joins TRBV5-1 to TRBJ2-2, with 9 bases aligning to TRBD1. Germline CDR1 SGHRS, CDR2 YFSETQ. This CDR3 spans 16 amino acids. V gave up 4 bases and J gave up 6 bases; unmatched junction bases: 10. In nucleotides, the CDR3 is TGCGCCAGCAGCCCGCTCGGGACAGGGACCTCCGGGGAGCTGTTTTTT. Residues: CASSPLGTGTSGELFF.

Only one count was recorded for this clonotype. The V and J genes are TRBV4-1 and TRBJ1-2; perhaps TRBD1 as D (5 bases). The CDR3 totals 15 residues. Trimming removed 0 bases at V and 4 bases at J, with 12 bases between. Germline CDR1 and CDR2: MGHRA and YSYEKL. CDR3 nucleotides: TGCGCCAGCAGCCAAGAGTCGACAGCTCTCTATGGCTACACCTTC. Translation: CASSQESTALYGYTF.

The chain employs TRBV12-3 or TRBV12-4 and TRBJ2-5, with 8 bases fitting TRBD1. This CDR3 region has 14 residues. Losses at the gene ends were 2 bases for V and 7 bases for J; bases not matched to a gene: 6. The CDR3 region has the DNA TGTGCCAGCAGTTTAAACAGGGGGAAGGGGACCCAGTACTTC. Protein product: CASSLNRGKGTQYF.

This clonotype came up a few times. The V gene is TRBV10-3, the J gene TRBJ2-3; 8 bases map to TRBD2. Losses at the gene ends were 6 bases for V and 6 bases for J; bases not matched to a gene: 5. The CDR3 runs 13 residues. Germline loops: CDR1 ENHRY, CDR2 SYGVKD. The CDR3 DNA reads TGTGCCATCAGCCTAGCGGGTCGCGATACGCAGTATTTT. It encodes CAISLAGRDTQYF.

The table lists this clonotype with many counts. At one end, the junction sequence differs from germline, possibly due to a read error. This chain links TRBV7-7 with TRBJ2-1; 8 nucleotides line up with TRBD2. Germline CDR1 is SSHAT and CDR2 is FNYEAQ (reference sequence). The CDR3 consists of 14 residues. Written as DNA, the CDR3 is TGTGCTAGCAGTCGGGGGGGTCAGTTTGATGAGCAGTTCTTC. Its translation: CASSRGGQFDEQFF.

The chain is built from TRBV6-1 and TRBJ2-3, with D maybe TRBD2 (6 bases). CDR1 and CDR2 (germline): MNHNS, SASEGT. Trimming removed 6 bases at V and 2 bases at J, with 12 bases between. The CDR3 has 14 residues. The CDR3: CASRGGIATDTQYF. CDR3 nucleotides: TGTGCCAGCAGGGGGGGAATAGCCACAGATACGCAGTATTTT.

This sequence joins TRBV9 and TRBJ1-1, with a possible D match to TRBD1 (6 bases). The CDR3 is 12 amino acids. The germline CDR1 and CDR2 sequences are SGDLS and YYNGEE. The V end lost 4 bases, the J end lost 11 bases, and 15 bases lay between the germline ends. The DNA of the CDR3 is TGTGCCAGCAGCTCCAACTCAGGGGCCGCTTTCTTT. Translated: CASSSNSGAAFF.

The rearrangement joins TRBV29-1 to TRBJ2-5; unclear D gene. Trimming removed 3 bases from V and 0 bases from J, with 8 bases in between. In germline, CDR1 is SQVTM, CDR2 ANQGSEA. This CDR3 is 13 amino acids long. This CDR3 is CSVDLGDQETQYF. DNA for the CDR3: TGCAGCGTTGATCTCGGTGACCAAGAGACCCAGTACTTC.

This clonotype was seen a handful of times. This rearrangement joins TRBV7-2 to TRBJ1-1; no clear D. CDR1 is SGHTA, CDR2 FQGNSA, per germline. The CDR3 sequence is 14 residues long. V was shortened by 6 bases and J by 1 base, with 12 bases between the two germline ends. CDR3 protein: CASRRSMGNTEAFF. CDR3 nucleotide sequence: TGTGCCAGCAGACGTTCAATGGGGAACACTGAAGCTTTCTTT. Looking up the rest from reference TRBV7-2 and TRBJ1-1 gives the full variable domain: GAGVSQSPSNKVTEKGKDVELRCDPISGHTALYWYRQSLGQGLEFLIYFQGNSAPDKSGLPSDRFSAERTGGSVSTLTIQRTQQEDSAVYLCASRRSMGNTEAFFGQGTRLTVV.

This clonotype was seen at least ten times. The V call is TRBV5-1, the J call TRBJ1-5; unclear D gene. The CDR3 has 15 amino acids. Germline values: CDR1 SGHRS, CDR2 YFSETQ. The germline V and J ends were trimmed by 2 bases and 0 bases, with 9 bases remaining between them. In DNA form, the CDR3 reads TGCGCCAGCAGCTTAAGAGGAGATAGCAATCAGCCCCAGCATTTT. It encodes CASSLRGDSNQPQHF.

In this sample, this clonotype turned up a few times. The gene calls are TRBV5-1 and TRBJ2-3; 7 bases map to TRBD2. Germline CDR1 and CDR2: SGHRS and YFSETQ. V lost 3 bases and J lost 4; bases outside the gene matches: 8. CDR3 size: 15 residues. CDR3 bases: TGCGCCAGCAGCTCCGGGACTACCGGGGCAGATACGCAGTATTTT. It specifies CASSSGTTGADTQYF.

This chain uses TRBV27 with TRBJ2-3; D not resolved. Between the trimmed V and J ends, which lost 2 bases and 2 bases, there was a span of 8 bases. CDR1 is MNHEY and CDR2 is SMNVEV in the germline V gene (reference sequence). This CDR3 is built from 14 residues. The CDR3 here is CASSLRAATDTQYF. The CDR3 DNA reads TGTGCCAGCAGTTTAAGGGCGGCCACAGATACGCAGTATTTT.

This clonotype was seen once. This likely comes from a read error, as the CDR3 has no conserved phenylalanine or tryptophan at its end. V usage is TRBV6-6 and J usage is TRBJ1-2; D is unresolved. V dropped 2 bases and J dropped 8 bases, with 30 bases sitting between them. The CDR3 is made up of 19 amino acids. CDR1 MNHNY and CDR2 SVGAGI come from the germline V gene (reference sequence). The DNA for the CDR3 is TGTGCCAGCAGTTACACCCTGAAACCTTACAGTGGGGATAGGTGGGGCTACACCTTA. It encodes CASSYTLKPYSGDRWGYTL.

This chain links TRBV7-9 with TRBJ2-7; D call uncertain. This CDR3 contains 11 residues. Germline V gene lookup returns CDR1 SEHNR and CDR2 FQNEAQ (reference sequence). V lost 4 bases to trimming and J lost 3 bases, with 4 bases between them. In nucleotides, the CDR3 is TGTGCCAGCAGCTCCTACTACGAGCAGTACGTC. This sequence encodes CASSSYYEQYV.

This clonotype occurred a few times. CDR3 bases: TGCAGTGCTAGCCAGGGGCCCAGCGAGCAGTACTTC. It codes for CSASQGPSEQYF. The rearrangement links TRBV20-1 to TRBJ2-7, with a weak D call TRBD1 (6 bases). The CDR3 length is 12 residues. The germline gives CDR1 DFQATT, CDR2 SNEGSKA (reference sequence). Trimming removed 3 bases at V and 6 bases at J, with 12 bases between.

The V call is TRBV4-1, the J call TRBJ2-1; perhaps TRBD2 as D (7 bases). CDR3 length: 20 amino acids. In germline, CDR1 is MGHRA, CDR2 YSYEKL. Between the trimmed V and J ends, which lost 0 bases and 0 bases, there was a span of 21 bases. CDR3 DNA: TGCGCCAGCAGCCAAGAGTGGGTTTCGGGGGGCCCGAGCTCCTACAATGAGCAGTTCTTC. Translation gives CASSQEWVSGGPSSYNEQFF.

This clonotype has just a few counts. One junction end disagrees with the germline gene, perhaps due to a read error. V is TRBV7-9 and J is TRBJ2-7; unclear D gene. This CDR3 is built from 12 residues. In germline, CDR1 is SEHNR, CDR2 FQNEAQ (reference sequence). The CDR3 here is CASNLALGEQYF. The CDR3 DNA sequence: TGTGCCAGCAACTTAGCATTGGGCGAGCAGTACTTC. Complete variable domain (other parts from reference TRBV7-9 and TRBJ2-7): DTGVSQNPRHKITKRGQNVTFRCDPISEHNRLYWYRQTLGQGPEFLTYFQNEAQLEKSRLLSDRFSAERPKGSFSTLEIQRTEQGDSAMYLCASNLALGEQYFGPGTRLTVT.

Many counts were recorded for this clonotype. The gene calls are TRBV5-1 and TRBJ2-5; D is perhaps TRBD1 or TRBD2 (6 bases each). CDR3 size: 13 residues. Germline V CDR1 and CDR2: SGHRS, YFSETQ. V lost 4 bases and J lost 5, with 12 bases in between. CDR3 residues: CASSGGGEETQYF. Written as DNA, the CDR3 is TGCGCCAGCAGCGGAGGGGGAGAGGAGACCCAGTACTTC. Together with reference TRBV5-1 and TRBJ2-5, the CDR3 gives the full variable domain: KAGVTQTPRYLIKTRGQQVTLSCSPISGHRSVSWYQQTPGQGLQFLFEYFSETQRNKGNFPGRFSGRQFSNSRSEMNVSTLELGDSALYLCASSGGGEETQYFGPGTRLLVL.